One sample yielded the 24 T cell receptor beta chains listed below, sequenced in a study of control samples from healthy donors and cancer patients. Assay: immunoSEQ multiplex PCR; the TCRdb copy retains only in-frame clones and omits some. This table holds 120,000 or so clones, 80% to 95% found once. The sample comprised blood. Source of these receptors: a man in his late teens or twenties in good health.

This chain joins TRBV18 and TRBJ1-1, with D uncertain. V gave up 0 bases and J gave up 3 bases, with 14 bases separating them. In germline, CDR1 is KGHSH, CDR2 LQKENI. The CDR3 runs 16 residues. Here the CDR3 DNA reads TGTGCCAGCTCACCACCGGTTGGGATTGGGGACACTGAAGCTTTCTTT. Its protein is CASSPPVGIGDTEAFF.

This rearrangement joins TRBV19 to TRBJ1-4; D unclear. Trimming took 3 bases from V and 0 from J, leaving 8 bases between them. This CDR3 has 15 amino acids. The germline V gene encodes CDR1 LNHDA and CDR2 SQIVND (reference sequence). CDR3 protein: CASSITAATNEKLFF. The CDR3 DNA reads TGTGCCAGTAGTATCACAGCTGCAACTAATGAAAAACTGTTTTTT.

This chain uses TRBV6-5 with TRBJ1-2; D call uncertain. Trimming removed 6 bases at V and 7 bases at J, with 18 bases between. CDR1 and CDR2 (germline): MNHEY, SVGAGI. The CDR3 extends over 14 amino acids. The chain's CDR3 is CASSTTPQAFGYTF. The CDR3 DNA is TGTGCCAGCAGCACCACACCCCAGGCGTTTGGCTACACCTTC.

This rearrangement joins TRBV5-1 to TRBJ2-1, with D uncertain. This CDR3 comprises 15 residues. Germline lookup yields CDR1 SGHRS and CDR2 YFSETQ. Trimming took off 0 bases at V and 10 bases at J, with 17 bases between the two ends. In nucleotides, the CDR3 is TGCGCCAGCAGCTTGGATTTTTCGGATGGACGCGAGCAGTTCTTC. It codes for CASSLDFSDGREQFF.

The chain recombines TRBV30 with TRBJ2-7, with D possibly being TRBD1 (6 bases). The CDR3 totals 13 residues. The V gene's germline CDR1 is GTSNPN and CDR2 SVGIG (reference sequence). Trimming shortened V by 5 bases and J by 7 bases, and 18 bases separated the two germline ends. CDR3 sequence: CAWDKGVLGEQYV. The CDR3 bases are TGTGCCTGGGACAAGGGGGTTTTGGGGGAGCAGTACGTC.

The gene calls are TRBV28 and TRBJ1-6, with 7 positions matching TRBD1. V shed 6 bases, J shed 10 bases, and the junction held 12 bases outside the gene matches. Germline-derived CDR1 and CDR2 are MDHEN and SYDVKM. There are 15 residues in the CDR3. DNA of the CDR3: TGTGCCAGCAGCCCGGGGACAGTATTTAACTCACCCCTCCACTTT. Amino acids: CASSPGTVFNSPLHF.

The genes are TRBV3-1 (or the pseudogene TRBV3-2) and TRBJ1-5; 8 positions match TRBD1. V shed 4 bases, J shed 4 bases, and the junction held 12 bases outside the gene matches. This CDR3 is 17 amino acids long. The germline V gene encodes CDR1 LGHDT and CDR2 YNNKEL (reference sequence). The CDR3: CASSPKSAGGRNQPQHF. CDR3 coding DNA: TGTGCCAGCAGCCCCAAGTCGGCAGGGGGCCGAAATCAGCCCCAGCATTTT.

The chain carries TRBV7-9 and TRBJ2-1, with D perhaps matching TRBD2 (5 bases). Trimming left V 4 bases short and J 2 bases short, with 18 bases between. CDR3 length: 17 amino acids. The germline V gene encodes CDR1 SEHNR and CDR2 FQNEAQ (reference sequence). The DNA for the CDR3 is TGTGCCAGCAGCTCTTATTGGGCGCGAGGGACCTACAATGAGCAGTTCTTC. Amino acid sequence: CASSSYWARGTYNEQFF.

This chain uses TRBV30 with TRBJ1-1; a possible D gene is TRBD1 (5 bases). Germline V lookup: CDR1 GTSNPN, CDR2 SVGIG (reference sequence). V dropped 3 bases and J dropped 3 bases, with 14 bases sitting between them. The CDR3 totals 14 residues. The CDR3 is CAWRGLPTDTEAFF. CDR3 sequence (DNA): TGTGCCTGGAGGGGACTCCCGACAGACACTGAAGCTTTCTTT. Looking up the rest from reference TRBV30 and TRBJ1-1 gives the full variable domain: SQTIHQWPATLVQPVGSPLSLECTVEGTSNPNLYWYRQAAGRGLQLLFYSVGIGQISSEVPQNLSASRPQDRQFILSSKKLLLSDSGFYLCAWRGLPTDTEAFFGQGTRLTVV.

This chain connects TRBV19 to TRBJ2-2, with 9 bases lining up with TRBD1. Germline V CDR1 and CDR2: LNHDA, SQIVND (reference sequence). J was trimmed by 5 bases and V by 8 bases; bases with no gene match: 6. This CDR3 has 14 amino acids. The CDR3 loop is CASDTGGETGELFF. In nucleotides, the CDR3 is TGTGCCAGTGATACAGGGGGCGAAACCGGGGAGCTGTTTTTT.

The V call is TRBV5-4, the J call TRBJ2-5, with D tentatively TRBD1 (5 bases). With 1 base removed from V and 1 base from J, the gap between germline ends came to 17 bases. This CDR3 is 17 amino acids long. Germline V CDR1 and CDR2: SGHNT, YYREEE (reference sequence). As DNA, the CDR3 is TGTGCCAGCAGCTTGTTTGCCTACTCAGGGTCCCAAGAGACCCAGTACTTC. This gives the protein CASSLFAYSGSQETQYF. The whole variable domain, remainder taken from reference TRBV5-4 and TRBJ2-5, is ETGVTQSPTHLIKTRGQQVTLRCSSQSGHNTVSWYQQALGQGPQFIFQYYREEENGRGNFPPRFSGLQFPNYSSELNVNALELDDSALYLCASSLFAYSGSQETQYFGPGTRLLVL.

J is TRBJ1-4 and V is TRBV27, with 8 bases lining up with TRBD1. CDR3 length: 16 amino acids. In germline, CDR1 is MNHEY, CDR2 SMNVEV (reference sequence). The ends lost 0 bases at V and 4 bases at J; junction bases unmatched: 4. CDR3 sequence reads: CASSLSPTGVNEKLFF. The CDR3 DNA is TGTGCCAGCAGTTTATCCCCGACAGGGGTTAATGAAAAACTGTTTTTT.

The chain links TRBV3-1 (or the pseudogene TRBV3-2) to TRBJ1-2; D possibly corresponds to TRBD1 (5 bases). The V end lost 4 bases, the J end lost 7 bases, and 13 bases lay between the germline ends. The CDR3 is made up of 13 amino acids. CDR1 and CDR2 from the germline V gene are LGHDT and YNNKEL (reference sequence). The CDR3 DNA sequence: TGTGCCAGCAGCCCAGGGTTGGGTGGTGGCTACACCTTC. This sequence encodes CASSPGLGGGYTF.

The rearrangement joins TRBV27 to TRBJ1-2; 7 bases fit TRBD1. CDR3 length equals 13 residues. V lost 3 bases and J lost 7; bases outside the gene matches: 5. Per the germline V gene, CDR1 is MNHEY and CDR2 is SMNVEV (reference sequence). CDR3 sequence reads: CASSFDRELGYTF. In DNA, the CDR3 is TGTGCCAGCAGTTTTGACAGGGAACTTGGCTACACCTTC.

The chain uses TRBV12-5 and TRBJ1-2; D ambiguous. Germline V CDR1 and CDR2: LGHNT, FRNRAP. V lost 1 base and J 0 bases, leaving 3 bases between the germline ends. CDR3 size: 13 residues. The CDR3 DNA reads as TGTGCTAGTGGTTTGGGCCCTAACTATGGCTACACCTTC. This gives the protein CASGLGPNYGYTF.

V usage is TRBV6-5 and J usage is TRBJ1-4; 9 nucleotides line up with TRBD1. Germline V CDR1 and CDR2: MNHEY, SVGAGI. The CDR3 consists of 13 residues. V dropped 7 bases and J dropped 7; count of bases not matched to a gene: 4. The CDR3 nucleotides read TGTGCCAGCACGGGACAGGGCAGTGAAAAACTGTTTTTT. This translates into CASTGQGSEKLFF.

This chain uses TRBV29-1 with TRBJ2-1, with D possibly being TRBD1 or TRBD2 (5 bases each). This CDR3 spans 14 amino acids. Germline CDR1 SQVTM, CDR2 ANQGSEA. V dropped 4 bases and J dropped 0 bases, with 10 bases sitting between them. The CDR3 loop is CSVGGLPSYNEQFF. CDR3 sequence (DNA): TGCAGCGTTGGGGGGTTGCCCTCCTACAATGAGCAGTTCTTC.

J is TRBJ1-4 and V is TRBV15; possibly TRBD1 for D (6 bases). Germline CDR1 and CDR2: LNHNV and YYDKDF (reference sequence). The CDR3 has 13 residues. V was clipped by 8 bases and J by 5 bases, with 12 bases between them. The DNA for the CDR3 is TGTGCCACCCGTCGGGGGCAGAATGAAAAACTGTTTTTT. Amino acid sequence: CATRRGQNEKLFF.

The genes are TRBV12-5 and TRBJ2-2; D perhaps matches TRBD2 (5 bases). V was shortened by 2 bases and J by 1 base, with 8 bases between the two germline ends. CDR1 LGHNT and CDR2 FRNRAP come from the germline V gene. This CDR3 comprises 15 residues. The CDR3 is CASGLYAGNTGELFF. The CDR3 DNA reads as TGTGCTAGTGGTTTGTACGCGGGGAACACCGGGGAGCTGTTTTTT.

The V and J genes are TRBV25-1 and TRBJ1-2; D perhaps matches TRBD1 (5 bases). The CDR3 extends over 14 amino acids. Germline CDR1 MGHDK, CDR2 SYGVNS. V was trimmed by 3 bases and J by 2 bases, leaving 10 bases between them. Written as DNA, the CDR3 is TGTGCCAGCAGTGACAGGGCAGCCAACTATGGCTACACCTTC. This translates into CASSDRAANYGYTF.

The rearrangement links TRBV10-3 to TRBJ1-2; 10 positions agree with TRBD1. CDR3 size: 16 residues. Germline-derived CDR1 and CDR2 are ENHRY and SYGVKD. V lost 10 bases, J lost 0 bases, and 11 bases stayed unmatched. In nucleotides, the CDR3 is TGTGCCACGAATCCGGGACAGGGGAAATCTAACTATGGCTACACCTTC. As protein: CATNPGQGKSNYGYTF.

DNA of the CDR3: TGCGCCAGCAGCTTGAAGGGACAGCTAGCGGGGGCCCGGTCCGGCTATACGCAGTATTTT. Its translation: CASSLKGQLAGARSGYTQYF. This chain uses TRBV5-1 with TRBJ2-3, with TRBD2 matching over 10 bases. The trim removed 1 base at V and 7 bases at J, leaving 21 bases unmatched. Looked up from germline, CDR1 is SGHRS and CDR2 is YFSETQ. The CDR3 runs 20 residues.

The V and J genes are TRBV3-1 (or the pseudogene TRBV3-2) and TRBJ2-3; 8 bases match TRBD2. The length of the CDR3 is 18 residues. Germline CDR1 LGHDT, CDR2 YNNKEL (reference sequence). With 0 bases clipped from V and 2 bases from J, the junction kept 10 bases outside the gene matches. CDR3 sequence: CASSQDLGVAGYTDTQYF. The CDR3 nucleotides are TGTGCCAGCAGCCAAGATCTCGGGGTAGCGGGATACACAGATACGCAGTATTTT.

This chain links TRBV6-5 with TRBJ2-1; D is undetermined. There are 12 residues in the CDR3. The V gene lost 2 bases and the J gene lost 5 bases, with 4 bases spanning the gap. Per the germline V gene, CDR1 is MNHEY and CDR2 is SVGAGI. The CDR3 nucleotides are TGTGCCAGCAGTTACGGAAACAATGAGCAGTTCTTC. Residues: CASSYGNNEQFF.